These 13 T cell receptor beta chains were sequenced from one sample in a study of CD8+ T cells in alopecia areata. Extracted from the samples, RNA was reverse transcribed into cDNA to serve as the sequencing template. Generated by immunoSEQ multiplex PCR, the TCRdb table keeps only in-frame clones and is missing some. The sample lists 250,000 or so clones; 67% were seen once. The source material was CD4+ T cells sorted from blood, sampled at week 0. These receptors were taken from a human donor with alopecia areata.

This chain uses TRBV5-4 with TRBJ2-1; a weak D match, TRBD1 (5 bases). V lost 4 bases and J lost 8, with 10 bases in between. Germline lookup yields CDR1 SGHNT and CDR2 YYREEE (reference sequence). This CDR3 has 12 residues. CDR3 region: CASSLRVHEQFF. CDR3 nucleotides: TGTGCCAGCAGCCTCAGGGTTCATGAGCAGTTCTTC.

V and J are TRBV11-2 and TRBJ2-4; possible D gene TRBD2, 6 bases. V dropped 5 bases and J dropped 11 bases, with 19 bases sitting between them. Germline V gene data show CDR1 as SGHAT and CDR2 as FQNNGV. CDR3 length: 14 residues. This chain's CDR3 is CASSPGGPSRVQYF. Here the CDR3 DNA reads TGTGCCAGCAGCCCAGGAGGGCCCTCGAGGGTTCAGTACTTC.

This clone was recorded once. The chain uses TRBV25-1 and TRBJ1-3, with unresolved D. The germline V gene has CDR1 MGHDK and CDR2 SYGVNS. The CDR3 is made up of 12 amino acids. Trimming pared 4 bases from V and 1 base from J, leaving 2 bases between. The CDR3 loop is CASSASGNTIYF. The CDR3 nucleotides read TGTGCCAGCAGTGCGTCTGGAAACACCATATATTTT. The entire variable domain, with the rest obtained from reference TRBV25-1 and TRBJ1-3, is as follows: EADIYQTPRYLVIGTGKKITLECSQTMGHDKMYWYQQDPGMELHLIHYSYGVNSTEKGDLSSESTVSRIRTEHFPLTLESARPSHTSQYLCASSASGNTIYFGEGSWLTVV.

This chain uses TRBV5-1 with TRBJ2-5; no firm D call. CDR1 SGHRS and CDR2 YFSETQ come from the germline V gene. Trimming stripped 4 bases from V and 2 bases from J, with 9 bases between. The CDR3 contains 13 residues. CDR3 in amino acids: CASSSASQETQYF. CDR3 nucleotide sequence: TGCGCCAGCAGCAGTGCGAGTCAAGAGACCCAGTACTTC.

CDR3: CASSRTGSNSPLHF. In DNA, the CDR3 is TGTGCCAGCAGCCGAACGGGATCCAATTCACCCCTCCACTTT. The rearrangement joins TRBV7-9 to TRBJ1-6; D is unclear. The germline V gene encodes CDR1 SEHNR and CDR2 FQNEAQ (reference sequence). V was cut by 5 bases and J by 7 bases, with 12 bases left in between. This CDR3 region has 14 residues.

CDR3 bases: TGCGCCAGCAGCTTGTTGGGGAACCCATCCTACAATGAGCAGTTCTTC. Its protein is CASSLLGNPSYNEQFF. The J gene is TRBJ2-1, the V gene TRBV5-1; D gene uncertain. V was clipped by 1 base and J by 1 base, with 12 bases between them. Germline CDR1 is SGHRS and CDR2 is YFSETQ. The CDR3 has 16 amino acids.

The CDR3 DNA reads TGCAGCGGGGGGCTAACCCAAGAGACCCAGTACTTC. As protein: CSGGLTQETQYF. The rearrangement links TRBV29-1 to TRBJ2-5; possible D gene TRBD1, 6 bases. The CDR3 length is 12 residues. Trimming left V 7 bases short and J 1 base short, with 10 bases between. Germline values: CDR1 SQVTM, CDR2 ANQGSEA.

The V call is TRBV7-6, the J call TRBJ2-1; 7 positions match TRBD2. The CDR3 length is 17 residues. V lost 2 bases and J lost 7; bases outside the gene matches: 14. The germline V gene has CDR1 SGHVS and CDR2 FNYEAQ. For the CDR3, the DNA is TGTGCCAGCAGCTTACACACTAGCGTTGTGGCAGGGAATGAGCAGTTCTTC. It encodes CASSLHTSVVAGNEQFF. Using reference TRBV7-6 and TRBJ2-1 for the parts outside the CDR3, the full variable domain is GAGVSQSPRYKVTKRGQDVALRCDPISGHVSLYWYRQALGQGPEFLTYFNYEAQQDKSGLPNDRFSAERPEGSISTLTIQRTEQRDSAMYRCASSLHTSVVAGNEQFFGPGTRLTVL.

The CDR3 region is CASSPRRGHTEAFF. For the CDR3, the DNA is TGTGCCAGCAGCCCCCGAAGGGGTCACACTGAAGCTTTCTTT. This chain links TRBV9 with TRBJ1-1, with D possibly being TRBD1 (5 bases). V was pared by 4 bases and J by 3 bases, with 13 bases between. This CDR3 comprises 14 residues. Germline values: CDR1 SGDLS, CDR2 YYNGEE.

The chain couples TRBV29-1 to TRBJ2-7; D not certain. CDR1 and CDR2 from the germline V gene are SQVTM and ANQGSEA. V lost 4 bases to trimming and J lost 6 bases, with 13 bases between them. CDR3 length equals 12 residues. The CDR3 spells CSVGAPPSEQYF. The CDR3, as DNA: TGCAGCGTTGGGGCACCTCCGAGCGAGCAGTACTTC.

V is TRBV29-1 and J is TRBJ1-4, with 7 bases that match TRBD1. Germline V gives CDR1 SQVTM, CDR2 ANQGSEA. This CDR3 has 14 amino acids. With V trimmed by 5 bases and J by 4 bases, 7 bases remained unmatched. The CDR3 protein is CSVQQGPGNEKLFF. In nucleotides, the CDR3 is TGCAGCGTTCAACAGGGGCCTGGTAATGAAAAACTGTTTTTT.

The V call is TRBV5-1, the J call TRBJ1-2; TRBD1 matches at 8 bases. The germline CDR1 and CDR2 sequences are SGHRS and YFSETQ. Trimming removed 5 bases from V and 4 bases from J; junction bases left unmatched: 4. The CDR3 has 13 residues. The CDR3 DNA sequence: TGCGCCAGCAGTAACAGGGGGACCTATGGCTACACCTTC. It is translated as CASSNRGTYGYTF.

The genes are TRBV29-1 and TRBJ2-1; 7 bases are a match to TRBD2. The CDR3 runs 16 residues. The junction had 15 bases not matched to a gene; V was cut back by 8 bases and J by 2 bases. Per the germline V gene, CDR1 is SQVTM and CDR2 is ANQGSEA. CDR3 nucleotides: TGCAGCACCCTGGGGGGGGTGGCAGGGACCTACAATGAGCAGTTCTTC. As protein: CSTLGGVAGTYNEQFF.